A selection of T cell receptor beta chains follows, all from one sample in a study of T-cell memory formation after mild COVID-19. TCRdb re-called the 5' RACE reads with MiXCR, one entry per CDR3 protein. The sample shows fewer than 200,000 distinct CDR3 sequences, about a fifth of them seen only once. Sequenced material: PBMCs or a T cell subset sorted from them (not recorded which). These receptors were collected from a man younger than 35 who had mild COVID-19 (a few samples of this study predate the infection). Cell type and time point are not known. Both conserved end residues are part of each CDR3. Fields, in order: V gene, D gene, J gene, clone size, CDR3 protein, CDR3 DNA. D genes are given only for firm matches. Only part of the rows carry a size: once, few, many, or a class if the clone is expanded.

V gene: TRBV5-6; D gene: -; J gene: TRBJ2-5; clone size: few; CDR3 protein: CASSPRWGRQETQYF; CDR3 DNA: TGTGCCAGCAGTCCTCGGTGGGGGAGACAAGAGACCCAGTACTTC
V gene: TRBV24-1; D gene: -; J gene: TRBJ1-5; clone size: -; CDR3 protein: CATSDRGDRPQHF; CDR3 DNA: TGTGCCACCAGTGATCGGGGTGATCGGCCCCAGCATTTT
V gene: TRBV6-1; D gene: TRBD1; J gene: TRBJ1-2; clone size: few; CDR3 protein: CASSEAVQTGKTF; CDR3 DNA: TGTGCCAGCAGTGAAGCAGTCCAGACAGGGAAAACCTTC
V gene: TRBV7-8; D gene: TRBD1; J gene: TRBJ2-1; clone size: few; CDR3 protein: CASSLEPRGSNEQFF; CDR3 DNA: TGTGCCAGCAGCTTAGAACCCAGGGGGAGCAATGAGCAGTTCTTC
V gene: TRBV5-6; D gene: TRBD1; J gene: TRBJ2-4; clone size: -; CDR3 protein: CASSRQGAKNIQYF; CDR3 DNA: TGTGCCAGCAGCCGACAGGGGGCCAAAAACATTCAGTACTTC
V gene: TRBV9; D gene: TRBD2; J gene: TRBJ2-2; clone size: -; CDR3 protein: CASSVGGGQNTGELFF; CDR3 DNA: TGTGCCAGCAGCGTAGGCGGGGGTCAGAACACCGGGGAGCTGTTTTTT
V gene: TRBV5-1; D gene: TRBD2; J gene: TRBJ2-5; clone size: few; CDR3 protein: CASSRGNSGGMETQYF; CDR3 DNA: TGCGCCAGCAGTCGCGGTAACTCGGGGGGAATGGAGACCCAGTACTTC
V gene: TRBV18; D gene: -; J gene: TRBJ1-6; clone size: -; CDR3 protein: CASSADQNSPLHF; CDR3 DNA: TGTGCCAGCTCAGCGGACCAAAATTCACCCCTCCACTTT
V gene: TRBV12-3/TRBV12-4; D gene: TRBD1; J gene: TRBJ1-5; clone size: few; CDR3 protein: CASTPPGTANQPQHF; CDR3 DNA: TGTGCCAGCACTCCCCCCGGGACAGCTAATCAGCCCCAGCATTTT
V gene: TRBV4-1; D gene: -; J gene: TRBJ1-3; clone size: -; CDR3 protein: CASSQAGYSGNTIYF; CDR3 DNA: TGCGCCAGCAGCCAGGCAGGATACTCTGGAAACACCATATATTTT
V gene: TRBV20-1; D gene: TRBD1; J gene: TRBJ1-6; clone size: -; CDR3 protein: CSARRQGALNSPLHF; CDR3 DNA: TGCAGTGCTAGAAGACAGGGGGCTTTGAATTCACCCCTCCACTTT
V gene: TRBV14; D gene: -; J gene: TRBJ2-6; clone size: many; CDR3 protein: CASSPGHSGANVLTF; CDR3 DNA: TGTGCCAGCAGCCCGGGACACTCTGGGGCCAACGTCCTGACTTTC
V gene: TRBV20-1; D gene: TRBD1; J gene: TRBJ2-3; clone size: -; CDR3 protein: CSANPQGGTDTQYF; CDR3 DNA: TGCAGTGCTAACCCCCAGGGGGGCACAGATACGCAGTATTTT
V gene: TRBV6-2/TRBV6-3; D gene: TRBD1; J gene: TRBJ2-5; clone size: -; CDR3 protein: CASSTGGPETQYF; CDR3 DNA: TGTGCCAGCAGTACAGGGGGCCCGGAGACCCAGTACTTC
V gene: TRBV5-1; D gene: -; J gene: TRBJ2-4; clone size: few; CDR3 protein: CASSLAGGVNIQYF; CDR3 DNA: TGCGCCAGCAGCTTGGCGGGGGGCGTGAACATTCAGTACTTC
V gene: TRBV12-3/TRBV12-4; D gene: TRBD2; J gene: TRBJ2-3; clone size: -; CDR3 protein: CASSPSVRLAGLRTDTQYF; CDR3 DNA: TGTGCCAGCAGTCCCAGCGTCCGACTAGCCGGCTTGCGCACAGATACGCAGTATTTT
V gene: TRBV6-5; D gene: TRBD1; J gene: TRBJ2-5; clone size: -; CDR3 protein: CASRGTGWAETQYF; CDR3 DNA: TGTGCCAGCAGGGGGACAGGCTGGGCCGAGACCCAGTACTTC
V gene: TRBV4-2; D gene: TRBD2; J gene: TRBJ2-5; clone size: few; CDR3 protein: CASSQVAGGSKTQYF; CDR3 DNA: TGTGCCAGCAGCCAAGTAGCGGGGGGGTCGAAGACCCAGTACTTC
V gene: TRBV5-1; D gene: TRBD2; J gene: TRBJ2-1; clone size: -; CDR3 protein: CASSPGAGGTYNEQFF; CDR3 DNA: TGCGCCAGCAGCCCTGGTGCGGGGGGGACCTACAATGAGCAGTTCTTC
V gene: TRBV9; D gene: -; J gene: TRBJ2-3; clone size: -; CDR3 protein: CASSQARGAVRTDTQYF; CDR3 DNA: TGTGCCAGCAGCCAGGCCAGGGGGGCCGTACGGACAGATACGCAGTATTTT
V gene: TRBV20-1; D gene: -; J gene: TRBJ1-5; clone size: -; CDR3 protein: CSARVVGTNQPQHF; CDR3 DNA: TGCAGTGCTAGAGTGGTAGGGACGAATCAGCCCCAGCATTTT
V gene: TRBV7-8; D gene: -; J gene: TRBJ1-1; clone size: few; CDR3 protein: CASSLAIGEGAFF; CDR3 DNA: TGTGCCAGCAGCTTAGCGATCGGGGAGGGGGCTTTCTTT
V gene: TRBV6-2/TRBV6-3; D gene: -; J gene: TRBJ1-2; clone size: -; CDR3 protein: CASTIDRNYGYTF; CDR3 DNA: TGTGCCAGCACCATCGACAGGAACTATGGCTACACCTTC
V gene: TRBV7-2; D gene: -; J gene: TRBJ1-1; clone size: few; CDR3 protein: CASSPNQGNTEAFF; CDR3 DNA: TGTGCCAGCAGCCCCAACCAGGGGAACACTGAAGCTTTCTTT
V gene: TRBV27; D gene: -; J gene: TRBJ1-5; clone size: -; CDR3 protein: CASSLGRENNQPQHF; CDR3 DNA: TGTGCCAGCAGTTTGGGTAGGGAAAACAATCAGCCCCAGCATTTT
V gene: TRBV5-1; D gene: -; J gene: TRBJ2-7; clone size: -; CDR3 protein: CASGLMGAGDEQYF; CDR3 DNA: TGCGCCAGCGGGCTTATGGGGGCCGGGGACGAGCAGTACTTC
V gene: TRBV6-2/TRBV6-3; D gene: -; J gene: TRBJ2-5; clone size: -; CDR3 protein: CASSTPAGLQGETQYF; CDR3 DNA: TGTGCCAGCAGCACCCCGGCGGGACTCCAGGGCGAGACCCAGTACTTC
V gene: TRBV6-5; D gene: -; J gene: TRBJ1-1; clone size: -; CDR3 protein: CASRPSLNTEAFF; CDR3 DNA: TGTGCCAGCAGACCGTCACTCAACACTGAAGCTTTCTTT
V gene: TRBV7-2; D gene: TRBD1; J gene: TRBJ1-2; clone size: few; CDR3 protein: CASSLDRGRTDGYTF; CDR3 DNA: TGTGCCAGCAGCTTAGACAGGGGACGGACAGATGGCTACACCTTC
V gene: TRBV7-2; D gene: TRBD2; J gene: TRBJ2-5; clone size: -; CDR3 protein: CASSTGLAAKTQYF; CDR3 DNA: TGTGCCAGCAGCACGGGACTAGCGGCAAAGACCCAGTACTTC
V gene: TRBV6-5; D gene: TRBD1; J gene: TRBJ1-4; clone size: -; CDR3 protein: CASSHRDRHEKLFF; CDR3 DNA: TGTGCCAGCAGTCACCGGGACAGGCATGAAAAACTGTTTTTT
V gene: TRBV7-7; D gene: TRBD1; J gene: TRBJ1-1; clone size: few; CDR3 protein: CASSSRQGSCTEAFF; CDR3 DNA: TGTGCTAGCAGCTCGAGACAGGGAAGTTGCACTGAAGCTTTCTTT
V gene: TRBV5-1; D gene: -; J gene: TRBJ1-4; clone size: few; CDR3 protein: CASSLTGLDEKLFF; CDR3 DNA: TGCGCCAGCAGCTTAACAGGGCTGGACGAAAAACTGTTTTTT
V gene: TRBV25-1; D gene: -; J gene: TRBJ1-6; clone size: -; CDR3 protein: CASRAHGSEGPLHF; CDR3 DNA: TGTGCCAGCAGGGCACATGGCTCGGAGGGTCCCCTCCACTTT
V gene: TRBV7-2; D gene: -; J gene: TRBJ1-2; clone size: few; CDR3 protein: CASSFLPESGYTF; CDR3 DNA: TGTGCCAGCAGCTTTCTTCCTGAGTCGGGCTACACCTTC
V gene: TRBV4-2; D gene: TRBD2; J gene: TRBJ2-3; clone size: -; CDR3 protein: CASSQDPGGANPATDTQYF; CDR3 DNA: TGTGCCAGCAGCCAAGATCCCGGGGGGGCCAATCCCGCCACAGATACGCAGTATTTT
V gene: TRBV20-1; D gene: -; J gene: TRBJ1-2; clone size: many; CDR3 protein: CSAIIPGAHDGYTF; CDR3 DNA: TGCAGTGCTATAATACCAGGCGCCCATGATGGCTACACCTTC
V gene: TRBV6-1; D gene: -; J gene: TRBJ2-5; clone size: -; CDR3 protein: CASSEGATGTQYF; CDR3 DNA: TGTGCCAGCAGTGAGGGGGCCACCGGGACCCAGTACTTC
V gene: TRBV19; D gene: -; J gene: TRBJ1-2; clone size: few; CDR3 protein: CASSENYGYTF; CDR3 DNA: TGTGCCAGTAGTGAGAACTATGGCTACACCTTC
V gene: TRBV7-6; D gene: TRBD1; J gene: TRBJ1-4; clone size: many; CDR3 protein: CASSRQGAAEKLFF; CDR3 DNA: TGTGCCAGCAGCCGACAGGGGGCGGCTGAAAAACTGTTTTTT